This T cell receptor beta chain is drawn from a study of beta chain features in type 1 diabetes listed by TCRdb under 2018. In terms of the full investigation: No differences in mean age, gender distribution, total cell number or subset yield were found between patients and healthy donors. In the study, recently diagnosed type 1 diabetes patients and matched healthy donors were compared on the TCRB repertoires of their sorted circulating CD4+ T cell subsets. A total of roughly 100 million sorted cells were examined across all samples, and the number of cells per subset was strongly correlated with RNA yield. Whereas all 28 donors provided naive and central memory subsets, regulatory and stem cell-like memory subsets were isolated from just 8 patients and roughly 8 healthy donors.

The germline V gene specifies LGHNA as CDR1 and YSLEER as CDR2. V has 0 bases trimmed and J has 6 bases trimmed; junction bases matching no gene number 1. From cysteine to phenylalanine, the CDR3 is 15 amino acids long. Only CDR3 DNA remains: 45 bases, in frame from the first base. From each donor, a single peripheral blood sample of 90 to 150 mL on average was drawn into heparinised tubes. A BD FACSAria II and a panel including CD45RO, CCR7, CD25, CD127, CD95 and CD27 were used to sort naive, central memory, regulatory and stem cell-like memory CD4+ T cells. All sorted populations exceeded 95% purity. PBMCs were isolated right away by Lymphoprep density gradient centrifugation and were stained directly, without culture. Samples were stained and sorted in pairs, with one healthy donor and one patient per experiment, so that batch effects were minimized. Overall study outcomes, separate from this receptor: Because small numbers of individuals were included in the HLA sub-analyses, any influence of HLA type on TCRB rearrangement was left unresolved. Type 1 diabetes patients showed a moderate but significant shortening of TCRB CDR3 length in all four CD4+ subsets. At VDJ recombination sites, patients with type 1 diabetes made fewer insertions and deleted more nucleotides, a pattern implying thymic rearrangement abnormalities. Because cDNA was sequenced instead of genomic DNA, highly expressing activated cells could be over-represented, though the groups showed no difference in activation or CD3 levels. PCR might favor shorter templates, but patient and control samples were amplified and corrected together, so any skew would affect both groups equally. The naive, central memory and regulatory TCRB repertoires appeared to resemble one another more closely among patients than among healthy donors.

This clone was recorded at least ten times. It lacks a known antigen. Per-nucleotide qualities are absent, and no much larger clonotype sits a single base away. The entire isolated RNA was reverse transcribed using the High Capacity cDNA Reverse Transcription Kit, and thus expressed TCRB transcripts were sequenced. Naive, central memory and regulatory T cell samples underwent deep immunoSEQ sequencing, averaging about 3.3 million total reads per sample. Sorted cells were lysed in RLT buffer and RNA was extracted with DNase-treated RNeasy Micro or Mini kits, depending on cell number. Each cell subset was processed on its own to prevent cross-contamination, while patient and healthy donor samples were processed together. The immunoSEQ multiplex PCR was used to amplify TCRB sequences from cDNA, generating 87-bp fragments that spanned the CDR3 region. Sequencing of the amplicons was performed on the Illumina HiSeq platform. The study's processing was this. PCR bias was corrected computationally using synthetic template baselines, and reads within Hamming distance 2 were collapsed, with unmergeable singletons discarded. Reads were aligned to IMGT to assign V, D and J genes, CDR3 length, and insertions or deletions at six rearrangement sites. Within each subset, clonotype counts were normalized to sorted cell number, after which true diversity and Gini coefficients were computed with the tcR R package. The overlap coefficient, calculated on TCRB nucleotide sequences, was used to measure repertoire sharing. TCRdb retrieved this table from immuneACCESS and kept in-frame rearrangements only. Not all clones are present; in checked studies, unresolved V genes account for under half, and no reason is known for the remainder. V and J calls and clone size are as listed in that table; D and trimming were resolved from the DNA. The sample records around 180,000 clones, 6% to 9% of which are singletons. 0.5% of the sample is taken by the ten largest.

What was sequenced was central memory CD4+ T cells from blood. The receptor comes from a man younger than 35 with type 1 diabetes. This receptor chain uses TRBV4-3 and TRBJ1-6, and 8 junctional nucleotides match TRBD1. The DNA sequence follows: TGCGCCAGCAGCCAAGAGGGACAGGTTAATTCACCCCTCCACTTT. It translates as CASSQEGQVNSPLHF.